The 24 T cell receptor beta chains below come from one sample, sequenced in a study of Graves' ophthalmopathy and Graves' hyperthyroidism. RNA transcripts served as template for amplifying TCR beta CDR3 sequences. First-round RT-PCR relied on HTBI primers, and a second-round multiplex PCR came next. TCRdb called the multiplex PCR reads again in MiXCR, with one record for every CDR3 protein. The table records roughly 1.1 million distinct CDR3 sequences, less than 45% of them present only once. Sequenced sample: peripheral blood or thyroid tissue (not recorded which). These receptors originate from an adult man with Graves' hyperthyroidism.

The CDR3 loop is CASSLWGQGPNTGELFF. CDR3 DNA: TGTGCCAGCAGCTTATGGGGACAGGGGCCGAACACCGGGGAGCTGTTTTTT. The chain recombines TRBV7-8 with TRBJ2-2; 10 nucleotides align to TRBD1. CDR1 and CDR2 (germline): SGHVS, FQNEAQ. J lost 0 bases, V lost 2 bases, and 3 bases had no gene match. The CDR3 sequence is 17 residues long.

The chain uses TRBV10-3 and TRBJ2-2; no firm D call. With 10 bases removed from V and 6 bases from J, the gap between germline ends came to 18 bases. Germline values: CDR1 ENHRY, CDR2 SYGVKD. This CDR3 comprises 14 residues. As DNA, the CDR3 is TGTGCCACCAGCCCGTCTACAGTGGCCGGGGAGCTGTTTTTT. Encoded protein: CATSPSTVAGELFF.

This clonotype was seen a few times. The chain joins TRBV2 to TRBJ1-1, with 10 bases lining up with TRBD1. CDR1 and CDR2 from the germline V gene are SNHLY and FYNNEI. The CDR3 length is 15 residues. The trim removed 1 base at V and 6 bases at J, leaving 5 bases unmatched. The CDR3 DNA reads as TGTGCCAGCAGTGAAGGGGACAGGGGTGCAGCTGAAGCTTTCTTT. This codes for CASSEGDRGAAEAFF. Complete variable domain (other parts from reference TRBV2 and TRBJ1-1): EPEVTQTPSHQVTQMGQEVILRCVPISNHLYFYWYRQILGQKVEFLVSFYNNEISEKSEIFDDQFSVERPDGSNFTLKIRSTKLEDSAMYFCASSEGDRGAAEAFFGQGTRLTVV.

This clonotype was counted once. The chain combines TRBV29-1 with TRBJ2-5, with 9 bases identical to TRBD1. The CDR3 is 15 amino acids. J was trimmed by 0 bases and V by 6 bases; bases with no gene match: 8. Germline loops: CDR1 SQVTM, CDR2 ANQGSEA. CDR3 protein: CSVKVGTGYQETQYF. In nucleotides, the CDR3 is TGCAGCGTCAAAGTAGGGACAGGGTACCAAGAGACCCAGTACTTC.

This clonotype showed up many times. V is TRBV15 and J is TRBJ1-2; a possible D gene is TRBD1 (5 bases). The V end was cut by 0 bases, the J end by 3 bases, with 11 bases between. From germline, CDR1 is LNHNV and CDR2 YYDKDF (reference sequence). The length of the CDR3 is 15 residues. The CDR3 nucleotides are TGTGCCACCAGCAGAGATGCAGGGACTGACTATGGCTACACCTTC. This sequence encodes CATSRDAGTDYGYTF.

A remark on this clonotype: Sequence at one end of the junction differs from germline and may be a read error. CDR3 loop: CASSRIPGQGDTNYGYIF. The CDR3 DNA reads TGCGCCAGCAGCCGAATACCGGGACAGGGGGACACTAACTATGGCTACATCTTC. The V gene is TRBV5-1, the J gene TRBJ1-2, with TRBD1 matching 11 bases. Germline CDR1 is SGHRS and CDR2 is YFSETQ. This CDR3 is 18 amino acids long.

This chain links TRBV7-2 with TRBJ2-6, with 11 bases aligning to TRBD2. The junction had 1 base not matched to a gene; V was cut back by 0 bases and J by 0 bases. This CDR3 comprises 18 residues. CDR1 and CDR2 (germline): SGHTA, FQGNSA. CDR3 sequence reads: CASSLAGLAVSGANVLTF. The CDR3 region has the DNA TGTGCCAGCAGCTTAGCGGGACTAGCGGTCTCTGGGGCCAACGTCCTGACTTTC.

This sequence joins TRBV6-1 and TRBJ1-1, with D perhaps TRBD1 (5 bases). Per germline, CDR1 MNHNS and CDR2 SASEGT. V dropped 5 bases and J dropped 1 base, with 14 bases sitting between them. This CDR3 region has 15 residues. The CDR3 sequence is CASSYAGGTNTEAFF. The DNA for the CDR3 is TGTGCCAGCAGTTACGCTGGGGGGACGAACACTGAAGCTTTCTTT.

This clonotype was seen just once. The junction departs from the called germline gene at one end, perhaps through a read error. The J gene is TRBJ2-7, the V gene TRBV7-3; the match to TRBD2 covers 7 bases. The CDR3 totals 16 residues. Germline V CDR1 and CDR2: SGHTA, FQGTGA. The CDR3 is CASSLAVERGSYEQYF. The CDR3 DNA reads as TGCGCCAGCAGCTTGGCCGTCGAGCGGGGCTCCTACGAGCAGTACTTC. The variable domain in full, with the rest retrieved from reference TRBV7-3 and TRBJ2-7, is GAGVSQTPSNKVTEKGKYVELRCDPISGHTALYWYRQSLGQGPEFLIYFQGTGAADDSGLPNDRFFAVRPEGSVSTLKIQRTERGDSAVYLCASSLAVERGSYEQYFGPGTRLTVT.

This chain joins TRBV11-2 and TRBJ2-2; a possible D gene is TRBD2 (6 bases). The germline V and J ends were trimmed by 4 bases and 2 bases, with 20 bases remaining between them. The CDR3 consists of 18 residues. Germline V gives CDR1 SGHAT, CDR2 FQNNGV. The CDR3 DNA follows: TGTGCCAGCAGCTCTCTTGGCGGGGACCCCAAAAACACCGGGGAGCTGTTTTTT. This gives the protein CASSSLGGDPKNTGELFF. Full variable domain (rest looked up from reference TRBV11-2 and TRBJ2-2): EAGVAQSPRYKIIEKRQSVAFWCNPISGHATLYWYQQILGQGPKLLIQFQNNGVVDDSQLPKDRFSAERLKGVDSTLKIQPAKLEDSAVYLCASSSLGGDPKNTGELFFGEGSRLTVL.

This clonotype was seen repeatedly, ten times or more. CDR3 amino acids: CSVDVGRDQPQHF. CDR3 DNA: TGCAGCGTTGATGTAGGGAGGGATCAGCCCCAGCATTTT. V and J are TRBV29-1 and TRBJ1-5, with D unclear. Germline CDR1 and CDR2: SQVTM and ANQGSEA. This CDR3 spans 13 amino acids. V was shortened by 3 bases and J by 5 bases, with 11 bases between the two germline ends.

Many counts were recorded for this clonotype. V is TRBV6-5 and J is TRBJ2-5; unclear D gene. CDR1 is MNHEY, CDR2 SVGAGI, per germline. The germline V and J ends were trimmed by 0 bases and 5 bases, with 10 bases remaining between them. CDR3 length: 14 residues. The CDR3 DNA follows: TGTGCCAGCAGTTACTCGTCAAGTAGGGAGACCCAGTACTTC. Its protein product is CASSYSSSRETQYF.

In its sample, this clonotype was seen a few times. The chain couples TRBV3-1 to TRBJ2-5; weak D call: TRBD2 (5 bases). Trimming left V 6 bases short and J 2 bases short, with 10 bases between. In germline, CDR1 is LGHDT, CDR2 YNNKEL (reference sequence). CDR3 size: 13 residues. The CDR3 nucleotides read TGTGCCAGCAGTCAGCGGACTCAAGAGACCCAGTACTTC. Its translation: CASSQRTQETQYF.

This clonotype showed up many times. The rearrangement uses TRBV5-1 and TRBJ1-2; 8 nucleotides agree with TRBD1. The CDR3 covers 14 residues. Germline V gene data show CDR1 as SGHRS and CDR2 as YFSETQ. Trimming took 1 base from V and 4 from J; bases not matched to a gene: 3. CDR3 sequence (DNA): TGCGCCAGCAGCTTGTACCAGGGGGCCTATGGCTACACCTTC. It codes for CASSLYQGAYGYTF.

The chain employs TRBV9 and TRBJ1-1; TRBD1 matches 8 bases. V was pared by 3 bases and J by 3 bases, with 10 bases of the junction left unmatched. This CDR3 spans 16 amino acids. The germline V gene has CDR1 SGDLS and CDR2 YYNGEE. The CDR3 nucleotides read TGTGCCAGCAGCGGCACAGGGGGGCGGCTTTACACTGAAGCTTTCTTT. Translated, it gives CASSGTGGRLYTEAFF.

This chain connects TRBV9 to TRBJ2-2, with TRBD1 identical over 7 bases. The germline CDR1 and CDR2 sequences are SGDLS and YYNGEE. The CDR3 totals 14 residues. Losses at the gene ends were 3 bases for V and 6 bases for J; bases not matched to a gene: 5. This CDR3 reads CASSEDRTAGELFF. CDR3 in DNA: TGTGCCAGCAGCGAGGACAGGACGGCCGGGGAGCTGTTTTTT.

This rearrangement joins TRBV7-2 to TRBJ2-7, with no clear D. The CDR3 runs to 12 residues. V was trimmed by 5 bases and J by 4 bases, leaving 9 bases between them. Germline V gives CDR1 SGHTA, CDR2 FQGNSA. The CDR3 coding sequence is TGTGCCAGCAGCCAAGTAATATACGAGCAGTACTTC. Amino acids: CASSQVIYEQYF.

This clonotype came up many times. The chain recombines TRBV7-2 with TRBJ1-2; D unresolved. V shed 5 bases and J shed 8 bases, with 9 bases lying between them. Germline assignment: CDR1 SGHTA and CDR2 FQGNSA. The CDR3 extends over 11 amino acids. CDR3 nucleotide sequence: TGTGCCAGCAGCCCTGAGTGGGGCTACACCTTC. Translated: CASSPEWGYTF. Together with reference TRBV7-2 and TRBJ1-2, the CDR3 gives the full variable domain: GAGVSQSPSNKVTEKGKDVELRCDPISGHTALYWYRQSLGQGLEFLIYFQGNSAPDKSGLPSDRFSAERTGGSVSTLTIQRTQQEDSAVYLCASSPEWGYTFGSGTRLTVV.

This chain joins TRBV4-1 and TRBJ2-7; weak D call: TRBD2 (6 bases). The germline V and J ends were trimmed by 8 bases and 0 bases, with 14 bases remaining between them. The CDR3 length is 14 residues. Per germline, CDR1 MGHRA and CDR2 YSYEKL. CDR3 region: CASGGGTDSYEQYF. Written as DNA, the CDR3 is TGCGCCAGCGGTGGCGGGACCGACTCCTACGAGCAGTACTTC.

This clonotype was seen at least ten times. The CDR3 DNA follows: TGCAGTGCTAGTTTAACAGGGAGGAACACTGAAGCTTTCTTT. It yields the protein CSASLTGRNTEAFF. The chain carries TRBV20-1 and TRBJ1-1; maybe TRBD1 (6 bases). V was pared by 3 bases and J by 1 base, with 12 bases between. The CDR3 covers 14 residues. Per germline, CDR1 DFQATT and CDR2 SNEGSKA (reference sequence).

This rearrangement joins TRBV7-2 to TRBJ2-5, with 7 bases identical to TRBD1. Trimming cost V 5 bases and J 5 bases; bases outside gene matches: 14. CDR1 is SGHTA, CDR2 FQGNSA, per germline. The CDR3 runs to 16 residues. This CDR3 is CASSQSETGLGETQYF. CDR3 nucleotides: TGTGCCAGCAGCCAGTCAGAGACAGGGCTAGGGGAGACCCAGTACTTC. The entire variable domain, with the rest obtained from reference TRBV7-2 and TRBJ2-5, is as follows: GAGVSQSPSNKVTEKGKDVELRCDPISGHTALYWYRQSLGQGLEFLIYFQGNSAPDKSGLPSDRFSAERTGGSVSTLTIQRTQQEDSAVYLCASSQSETGLGETQYFGPGTRLLVL.

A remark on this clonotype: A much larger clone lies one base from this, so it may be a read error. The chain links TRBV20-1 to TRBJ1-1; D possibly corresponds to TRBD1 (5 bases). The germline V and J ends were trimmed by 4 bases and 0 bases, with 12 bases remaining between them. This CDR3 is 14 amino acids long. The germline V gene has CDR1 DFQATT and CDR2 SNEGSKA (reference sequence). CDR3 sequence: CSAKPGAMNTEAFF. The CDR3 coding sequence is TGCAGTGCTAAGCCCGGGGCCATGAACACTGAAGCTTTCTTT.

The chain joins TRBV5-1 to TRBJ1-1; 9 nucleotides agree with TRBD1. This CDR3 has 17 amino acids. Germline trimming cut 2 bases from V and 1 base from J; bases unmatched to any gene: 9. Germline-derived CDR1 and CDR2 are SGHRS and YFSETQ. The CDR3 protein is CASSFSPGQGTNTEAFF. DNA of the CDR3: TGCGCCAGCAGCTTTTCACCGGGACAGGGAACGAACACTGAAGCTTTCTTT.

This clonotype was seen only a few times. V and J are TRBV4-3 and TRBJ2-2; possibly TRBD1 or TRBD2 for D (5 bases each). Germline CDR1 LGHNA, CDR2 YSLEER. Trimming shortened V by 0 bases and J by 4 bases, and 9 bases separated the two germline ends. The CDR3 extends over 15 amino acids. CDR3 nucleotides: TGCGCCAGCAGCCAAGACCAGGGACCCACCGGGGAGCTGTTTTTT. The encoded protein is CASSQDQGPTGELFF.